Listed here are 6 T cell receptor beta chains from one sample, sequenced in a study of T cells after yellow fever vaccination (dated by TCRdb to about 2019). The library relied on 5' RACE. These reads were obtained on an Illumina NovaSeq 6000. The public reads were quality trimmed at Q25 with fastp and then assembled into clones with MiXCR by TCRdb, keeping productive beta chains. Rows are combined by CDR3 protein, so each entry shows the most common genes and DNA. The sample table holds a few hundred thousand distinct CDR3 sequences, of which roughly 4.3% were seen once. Just under 20% of the sample lies in the top ten. What this sample's treatment or condition label stands for: live attenuated yellow fever vaccine strain. This sample comprised PBMCs, obtained 15 days after the yellow fever booster vaccination. The receptors originated from a man younger than 30 who received the YFV17D yellow fever vaccine.

This clonotype was picked up many times. The chain recombines TRBV20-1 with TRBJ1-1; 10 positions agree with TRBD1. Trimming cost V 0 bases and J 10 bases; bases outside gene matches: 5. Germline CDR1 is DFQATT and CDR2 is SNEGSKA (reference sequence). This CDR3 comprises 13 residues. The CDR3 DNA is TGCAGTGCTAGAGAGACGACAGGGGGCGGAGCTTTCTTT. Its protein is CSARETTGGGAFF.

Many counts were recorded for this clonotype. The rearrangement uses TRBV20-1 and TRBJ1-1; the D gene is possibly TRBD1 (6 bases). This CDR3 has 15 amino acids. Germline V gene sequence: CDR1 DFQATT, CDR2 SNEGSKA (reference sequence). V shed 1 base and J shed 6 bases, with 18 bases lying between them. DNA of the CDR3: TGCAGTGCTAGAGTCAGGGGCTCGTTTTGGGCTGAAGCTTTCTTT. It translates to CSARVRGSFWAEAFF.

This rearrangement joins TRBV7-2 to TRBJ1-2; 7 nucleotides line up with TRBD1. This CDR3 has 13 residues. Germline-derived CDR1 and CDR2 are SGHTA and FQGNSA. J gave up 4 bases and V 5 bases, and 4 bases lay outside the gene matches. As DNA, the CDR3 is TGTGCCAGCAGCAAGACAGGGCCCTATGGCTACACCTTC. Encoded protein: CASSKTGPYGYTF. The full variable domain, its missing parts supplied by reference TRBV7-2 and TRBJ1-2, is GAGVSQSPSNKVTEKGKDVELRCDPISGHTALYWYRQSLGQGLEFLIYFQGNSAPDKSGLPSDRFSAERTGGSVSTLTIQRTQQEDSAVYLCASSKTGPYGYTFGSGTRLTVV.

This clonotype has at least ten counts. This rearrangement joins TRBV2 to TRBJ2-5; tentatively, D is TRBD1 (6 bases). Deletions cut 8 bases from V and 0 bases from J, with 16 bases between. CDR1 SNHLY and CDR2 FYNNEI come from the germline V gene. The CDR3 has 15 residues. The CDR3 reads CASAKGGLYQETQYF. The CDR3 bases are TGTGCCAGCGCCAAAGGGGGATTATACCAAGAGACCCAGTACTTC.

This clonotype has ten or more counts. J is TRBJ1-3 and V is TRBV15, with TRBD1 matching 8 bases. The CDR3 has 15 residues. Germline V gene lookup returns CDR1 LNHNV and CDR2 YYDKDF (reference sequence). V lost 4 bases to trimming and J lost 4 bases; unmatched junction nucleotides: 6. Written as DNA, the CDR3 is TGTGCCACCAGCACACGGACAGGGCCGGGAAACACCATATATTTT. Its protein product is CATSTRTGPGNTIYF.

The chain couples TRBV5-1 to TRBJ2-1; D possibly matches TRBD1 or TRBD2 (7 bases each). Trimming took 3 bases from V and 3 from J, leaving 16 bases between them. This CDR3 has 16 residues. Germline V gives CDR1 SGHRS, CDR2 YFSETQ. The CDR3 coding sequence is TGCGCCAGCAGCTCTGACTCAGGGGGGGGCTACAATGAGCAGTTCTTC. This encodes CASSSDSGGGYNEQFF.